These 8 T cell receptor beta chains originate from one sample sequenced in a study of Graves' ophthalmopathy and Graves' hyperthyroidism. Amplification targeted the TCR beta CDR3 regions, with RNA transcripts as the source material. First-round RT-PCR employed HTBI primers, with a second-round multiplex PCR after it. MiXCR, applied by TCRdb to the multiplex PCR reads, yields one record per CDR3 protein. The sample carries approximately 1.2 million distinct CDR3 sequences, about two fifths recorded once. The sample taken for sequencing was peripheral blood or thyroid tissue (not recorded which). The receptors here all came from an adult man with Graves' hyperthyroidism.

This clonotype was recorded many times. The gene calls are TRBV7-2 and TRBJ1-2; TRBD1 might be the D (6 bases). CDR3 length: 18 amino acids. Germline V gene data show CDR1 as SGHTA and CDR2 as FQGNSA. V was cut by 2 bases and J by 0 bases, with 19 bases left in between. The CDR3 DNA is TGTGCCAGCAGCTTAAGGCAGGGGATAGCTATCACTAACTATGGCTACACCTTC. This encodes CASSLRQGIAITNYGYTF.

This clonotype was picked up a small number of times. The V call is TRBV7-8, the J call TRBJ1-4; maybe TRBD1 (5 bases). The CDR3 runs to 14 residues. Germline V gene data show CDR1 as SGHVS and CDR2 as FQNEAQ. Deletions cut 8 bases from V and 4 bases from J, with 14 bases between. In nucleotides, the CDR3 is TGTGCCAGCTCAACCGGGACCCGTAATGAAAAACTGTTTTTT. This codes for CASSTGTRNEKLFF. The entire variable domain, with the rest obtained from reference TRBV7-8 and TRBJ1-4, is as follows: GAGVSQSPRYKVAKRGQDVALRCDPISGHVSLFWYQQALGQGPEFLTYFQNEAQLDKSGLPSDRFFAERPEGSVSTLKIQRTQQEDSAVYLCASSTGTRNEKLFFGSGTQLSVL.

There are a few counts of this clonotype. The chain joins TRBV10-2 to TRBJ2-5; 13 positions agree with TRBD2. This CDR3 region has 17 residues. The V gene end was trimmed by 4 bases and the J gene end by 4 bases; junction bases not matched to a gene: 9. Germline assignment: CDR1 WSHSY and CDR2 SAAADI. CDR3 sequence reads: CASSVGLAGVAGETQYF. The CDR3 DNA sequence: TGCGCCAGCAGTGTCGGACTAGCGGGAGTCGCAGGAGAGACCCAGTACTTC.

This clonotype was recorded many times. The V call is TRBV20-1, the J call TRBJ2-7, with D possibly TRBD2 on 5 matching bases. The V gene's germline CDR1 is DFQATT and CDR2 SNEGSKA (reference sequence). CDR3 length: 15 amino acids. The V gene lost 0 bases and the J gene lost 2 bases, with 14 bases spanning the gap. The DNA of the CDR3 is TGCAGTGCTAGAGATGGGCGGGTGCTAACCTACGAGCAGTACTTC. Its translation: CSARDGRVLTYEQYF.

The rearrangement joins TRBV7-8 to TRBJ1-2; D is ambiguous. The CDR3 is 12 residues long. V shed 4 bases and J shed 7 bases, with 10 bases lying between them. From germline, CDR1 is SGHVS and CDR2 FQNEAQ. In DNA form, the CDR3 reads TGTGCCAGCAGCTACGGGGAGGGTGGCTACACCTTC. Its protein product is CASSYGEGGYTF.

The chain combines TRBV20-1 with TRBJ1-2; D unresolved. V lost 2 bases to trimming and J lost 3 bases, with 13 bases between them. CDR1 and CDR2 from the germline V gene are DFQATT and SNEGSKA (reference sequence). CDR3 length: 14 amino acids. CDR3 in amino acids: CSARTSDYYYGYTF. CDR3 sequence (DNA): TGCAGTGCTAGAACGTCCGACTACTACTATGGCTACACCTTC.

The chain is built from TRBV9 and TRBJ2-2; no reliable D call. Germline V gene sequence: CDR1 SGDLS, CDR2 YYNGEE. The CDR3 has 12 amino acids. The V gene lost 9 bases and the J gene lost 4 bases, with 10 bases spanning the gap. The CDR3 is CATGRITGELFF. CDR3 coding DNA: TGTGCCACCGGACGGATCACCGGGGAGCTGTTTTTT.

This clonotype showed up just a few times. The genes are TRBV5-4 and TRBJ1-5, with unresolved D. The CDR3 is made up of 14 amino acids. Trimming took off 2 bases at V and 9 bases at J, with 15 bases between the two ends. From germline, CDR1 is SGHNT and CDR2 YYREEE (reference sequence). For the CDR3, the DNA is TGTGCCAGCAGCTTTCACGGGGAGGGCCTGCCCCAGCATTTT. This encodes CASSFHGEGLPQHF.